A single sample is the source of the 15 T cell receptor beta chains below, sequenced in a study of blood T cells in healthy people across ages. Using a J-beta primer mix together with a sample-barcoded 5' primer, a second PCR was run for about 6 to 11 cycles. Via MiXCR, TCRdb re-called the 5' RACE reads, giving one row per CDR3 protein. The sample yields 540,000 or so distinct CDR3 sequences, about 24% seen once. The sample was also linked to a second study, of T cells of mothers and their children.

The sequencing input was blood. Source of these receptors: a boy aged 10-17 years in good health.

The genes are TRBV6-1 and TRBJ1-5; D remains ambiguous. V lost 6 bases and J lost 3, with 9 bases in between. The CDR3 consists of 13 residues. CDR1 and CDR2 from the germline V gene are MNHNS and SASEGT. The CDR3 sequence is CASREQINQPQHF. In DNA, the CDR3 is TGTGCCAGCAGAGAACAGATCAATCAGCCCCAGCATTTT.

For this clonotype: The CDR3 carries no conserved terminal phenylalanine or tryptophan, so it likely arises from a read error. The limits of the CDR3 on the DNA are not certain, so only TCRdb's listed CDR3 is given. The CDR3 here is CASSTPSPRQDT. The chain is built from TRBV7-3 and TRBJ2-5; TRBD1 reflects the table's D call only, with no check against the DNA. Germline CDR1 SGHTA, CDR2 FQGTGA. The CDR3 adds up to 12 amino acids, both ends counted.

This clonotype was detected only a few times. V is TRBV27 and J is TRBJ1-3, with TRBD1 identical over 11 bases. This CDR3 has 15 amino acids. The V gene's germline CDR1 is MNHEY and CDR2 SMNVEV (reference sequence). With V trimmed by 5 bases and J by 3 bases, 3 bases remained unmatched. CDR3 region: CASSAGTGGGNTIYF. The CDR3, as DNA: TGTGCCAGCAGTGCCGGGACAGGGGGTGGAAACACCATATATTTT.

The chain couples TRBV18 to TRBJ1-4; TRBD1 might be the D (6 bases). This CDR3 region has 14 residues. Germline V gives CDR1 KGHSH, CDR2 LQKENI. The V and J ends lost 0 bases and 8 bases respectively, with 10 bases between them. The CDR3 bases are TGTGCCAGCTCACCACCCGTGACAGGCGAAAAACTGTTTTTT. Amino acids: CASSPPVTGEKLFF.

This clonotype was picked up a small number of times. The V gene is TRBV28, the J gene TRBJ2-1; 7 bases are shared with TRBD2. Unmatched junction bases numbered 13, after V lost 7 bases and J lost 4 bases. The germline gives CDR1 MDHEN, CDR2 SYDVKM. The CDR3 runs to 16 residues. The CDR3 DNA follows: TGTGCCAGCAATCCTAGGGCTAGCGGAACGTACAATGAGCAGTTCTTC. As protein: CASNPRASGTYNEQFF.

This clonotype turned up a few times. The rearrangement joins TRBV20-1 to TRBJ2-1; maybe TRBD2 (6 bases). The germline CDR1 and CDR2 sequences are DFQATT and SNEGSKA (reference sequence). This CDR3 is 12 amino acids long. The CDR3 DNA is TGCAGGGTCTACGGGAGCAACAATGAGCAGTTCTTC. Protein: CRVYGSNNEQFF.

A note on this clonotype: With a much larger clone just one base away, this may be a read error. The rearrangement joins TRBV3-1 to TRBJ2-1, with 11 bases matching TRBD2. The CDR3 has 16 residues. The trim removed 4 bases at V and 4 bases at J, leaving 6 bases unmatched. The germline V gene encodes CDR1 LGHDT and CDR2 YNNKEL (reference sequence). The CDR3 nucleotides are TGTGCCAGCAGCCTGGCTAGCGGGAGGCTTTACAATGAGCAGTTCTTC. Translated: CASSLASGRLYNEQFF.

The chain recombines TRBV5-1 with TRBJ2-5; 8 positions match TRBD2. V lost 6 bases to trimming and J lost 1 base; unmatched junction nucleotides: 8. The V gene's germline CDR1 is SGHRS and CDR2 YFSETQ. The CDR3 is made up of 15 amino acids. The CDR3 DNA reads as TGCGCCAGCACTCTGTTAGCGGGGACCCAAGAGACCCAGTACTTC. Translating it yields CASTLLAGTQETQYF.

This sequence joins TRBV7-9 and TRBJ2-7; TRBD1 matches at 7 bases. V trimming: 5 bases; J trimming: 5 bases; junction bases outside the gene matches: 6. Germline V gene lookup returns CDR1 SEHNR and CDR2 FQNEAQ (reference sequence). The CDR3 totals 13 residues. CDR3 bases: TGTGCCAGCAGCCCTACAGGGGAAGACGAGCAGTACTTC. Translation gives CASSPTGEDEQYF.

The V and J genes are TRBV7-9 and TRBJ2-3; D may be TRBD2 (6 bases). The CDR3 extends over 16 amino acids. Germline V gene lookup returns CDR1 SEHNR and CDR2 FQNEAQ (reference sequence). Trimming stripped 1 base from V and 1 base from J, with 12 bases between. Here the CDR3 reads CASSLVPSVGTDTQYF. The CDR3 nucleotides read TGTGCCAGCAGCTTAGTTCCTAGCGTGGGCACAGATACGCAGTATTTT.

This clonotype was recorded many times. The V and J genes are TRBV5-1 and TRBJ1-4, with D possibly TRBD1 on 6 matching bases. The V gene lost 4 bases and the J gene lost 5 bases, with 15 bases spanning the gap. The CDR3 runs to 15 residues. The germline V gene has CDR1 SGHRS and CDR2 YFSETQ. CDR3: CASSLTAGTNEKLFF. CDR3 bases: TGCGCCAGCAGCCTAACGGCGGGGACAAATGAAAAACTGTTTTTT.

The V and J genes are TRBV2 and TRBJ2-3, with 10 bases identical to TRBD2. CDR1 and CDR2 from the germline V gene are SNHLY and FYNNEI. V was pared by 1 base and J by 1 base, with 5 bases of the junction left unmatched. CDR3 size: 17 residues. In DNA form, the CDR3 reads TGTGCCAGCAGTGAAGAACTAGCGGGACTTGGCACAGATACGCAGTATTTT. This gives the protein CASSEELAGLGTDTQYF.

Only a few counts were recorded for this clonotype. Here the CDR3 DNA reads TGTGCCACTCGAAGTGCGGGGACCCAGTACTTC. Protein: CATRSAGTQYF. This chain links TRBV25-1 with TRBJ2-5; weak D call: TRBD2 (5 bases). In germline, CDR1 is MGHDK, CDR2 SYGVNS. This CDR3 comprises 11 residues. The ends were cut back, 10 bases at V and 7 bases at J, with 13 bases in the middle.

This clonotype showed up just a few times. J is TRBJ2-1 and V is TRBV5-1; no firm D call. V was trimmed by 0 bases and J by 7 bases, leaving 20 bases between them. Looked up from germline, CDR1 is SGHRS and CDR2 is YFSETQ. CDR3 length: 17 residues. The CDR3 loop reads CASSLGDVGRSRNEQFF. CDR3 DNA: TGCGCCAGCAGCTTGGGTGATGTGGGCAGATCTCGGAATGAGCAGTTCTTC.

This clonotype showed up just a few times. The CDR3 coding sequence is TGTGCCAGCAGCCGCCGGTTAATCCCGCTAGGGTACGAGCAGTACTTC. Translation gives CASSRRLIPLGYEQYF. The chain has TRBV21-1 and TRBJ2-7; the table's D call of TRBD2 was not tested on the DNA. TRBV21-1 is a documented pseudogene. The CDR3 has 16 residues.